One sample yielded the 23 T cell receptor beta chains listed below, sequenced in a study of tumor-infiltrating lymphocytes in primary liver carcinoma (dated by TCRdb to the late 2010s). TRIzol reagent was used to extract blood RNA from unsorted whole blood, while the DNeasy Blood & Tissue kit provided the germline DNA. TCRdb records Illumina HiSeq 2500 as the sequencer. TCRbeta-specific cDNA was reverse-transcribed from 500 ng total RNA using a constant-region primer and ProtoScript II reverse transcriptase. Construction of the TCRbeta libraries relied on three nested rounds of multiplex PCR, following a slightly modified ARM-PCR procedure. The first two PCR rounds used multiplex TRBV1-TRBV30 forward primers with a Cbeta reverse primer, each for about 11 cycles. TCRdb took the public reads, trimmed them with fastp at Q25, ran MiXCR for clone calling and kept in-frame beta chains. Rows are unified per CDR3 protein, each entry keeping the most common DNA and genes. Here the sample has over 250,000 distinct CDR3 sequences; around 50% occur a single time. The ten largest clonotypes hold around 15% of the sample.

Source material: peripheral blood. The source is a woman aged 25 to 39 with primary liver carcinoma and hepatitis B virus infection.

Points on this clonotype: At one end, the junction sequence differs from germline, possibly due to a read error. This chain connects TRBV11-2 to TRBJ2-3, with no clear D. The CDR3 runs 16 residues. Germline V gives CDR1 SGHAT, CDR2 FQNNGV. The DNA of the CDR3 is TGTGCCAGCAGCTCCATGGGTTCTCGGAGCACAGATATGCAGTATTTT. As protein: CASSSMGSRSTDMQYF.

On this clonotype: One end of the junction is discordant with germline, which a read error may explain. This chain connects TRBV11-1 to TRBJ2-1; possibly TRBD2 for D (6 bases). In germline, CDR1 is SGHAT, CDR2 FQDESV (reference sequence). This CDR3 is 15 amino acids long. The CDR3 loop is CASSGGAGVYIEQFF. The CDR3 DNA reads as TGTGCCAGCAGTGGTGGAGCGGGTGTCTACATTGAGCAGTTCTTC.

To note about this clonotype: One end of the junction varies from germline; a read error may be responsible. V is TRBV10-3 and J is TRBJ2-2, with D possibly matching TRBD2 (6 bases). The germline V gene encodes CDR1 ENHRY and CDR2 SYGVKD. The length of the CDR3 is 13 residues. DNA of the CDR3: TGTGCCATCAGCGGGAGTGGTACCGGGGTGCTGTTATTT. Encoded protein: CAISGSGTGVLLF.

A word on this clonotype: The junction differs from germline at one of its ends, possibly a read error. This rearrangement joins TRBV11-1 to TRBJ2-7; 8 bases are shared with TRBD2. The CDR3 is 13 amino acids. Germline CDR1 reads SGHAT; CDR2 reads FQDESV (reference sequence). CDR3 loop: CAGSLWTSYEQYF. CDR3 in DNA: TGTGCCGGCAGCTTATGGACTAGCTATGAGCAATACTTC.

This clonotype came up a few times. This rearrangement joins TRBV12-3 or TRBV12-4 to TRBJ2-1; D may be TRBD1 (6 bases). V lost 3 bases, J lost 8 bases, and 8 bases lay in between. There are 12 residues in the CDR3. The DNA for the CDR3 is TGTGCCAGCAGTTTGGGGGCGGATGAGCAGTTCTTC. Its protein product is CASSLGADEQFF.

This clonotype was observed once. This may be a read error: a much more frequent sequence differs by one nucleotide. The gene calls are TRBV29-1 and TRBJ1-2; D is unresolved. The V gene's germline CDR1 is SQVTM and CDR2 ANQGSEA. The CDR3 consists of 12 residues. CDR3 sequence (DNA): TGCAGCGTAGAGGCGTCGAGCTATGGCGACACCTTC. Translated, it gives CSVEASSYGDTF.

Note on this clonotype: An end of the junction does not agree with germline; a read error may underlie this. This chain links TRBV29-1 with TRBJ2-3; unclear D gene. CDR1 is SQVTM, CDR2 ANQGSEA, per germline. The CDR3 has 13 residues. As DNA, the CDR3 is TGCAGCGTTGAAGTGGGATGTCTGGATACACAGTATTTT. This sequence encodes CSVEVGCLDTQYF.

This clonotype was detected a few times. CDR3 in DNA: TGTGCCAGCAGTTTAGGACCCGGGAGCGAGCAGTACTTC. Its protein product is CASSLGPGSEQYF. This chain uses TRBV12-3 or TRBV12-4 with TRBJ2-7, with D maybe TRBD2 (6 bases). CDR3 size: 13 residues. V was clipped by 1 base and J by 6 bases, with 10 bases between them.

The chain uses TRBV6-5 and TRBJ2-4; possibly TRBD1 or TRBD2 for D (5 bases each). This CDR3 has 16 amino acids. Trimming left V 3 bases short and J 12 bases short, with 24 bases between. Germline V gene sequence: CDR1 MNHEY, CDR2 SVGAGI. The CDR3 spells CASSYGSARGIDTQYF. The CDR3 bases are TGTGCCAGCAGTTATGGAAGTGCGAGGGGTATTGACACTCAGTACTTC.

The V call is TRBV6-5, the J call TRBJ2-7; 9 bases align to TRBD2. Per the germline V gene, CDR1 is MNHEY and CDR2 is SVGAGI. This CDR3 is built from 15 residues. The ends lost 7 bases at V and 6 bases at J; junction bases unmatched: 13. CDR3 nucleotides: TGTGCCAGCAAGGGGGGGTCTAGCGGGGATGGCGAGCAGTACTTC. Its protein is CASKGGSSGDGEQYF.

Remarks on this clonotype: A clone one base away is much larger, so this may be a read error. For the CDR3, the DNA is TGTGCCAGCATCCAGAGTCACGGGCAGCCCCAGCATTTT. It codes for CASIQSHGQPQHF. The V call is TRBV12-3 or TRBV12-4, the J call TRBJ1-5, with no clear D. There are 13 residues in the CDR3. The V end was cut by 7 bases, the J end by 7 bases, with 14 bases between.

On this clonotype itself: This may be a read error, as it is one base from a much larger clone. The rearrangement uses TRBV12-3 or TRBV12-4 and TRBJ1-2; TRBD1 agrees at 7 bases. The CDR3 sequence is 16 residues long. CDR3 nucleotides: TGTGCCAGCAGTTTAGCCCAGACTTCGCAGGGGGTTGGGTACATCTTC. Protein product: CASSLAQTSQGVGYIF.

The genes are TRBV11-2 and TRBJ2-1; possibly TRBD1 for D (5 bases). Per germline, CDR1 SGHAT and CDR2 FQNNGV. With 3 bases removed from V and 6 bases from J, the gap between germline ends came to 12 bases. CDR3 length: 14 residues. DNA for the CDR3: TGTGCCAGCAGCTTGAGACAGACACCCAATGAGCAGTTCTTC. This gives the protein CASSLRQTPNEQFF. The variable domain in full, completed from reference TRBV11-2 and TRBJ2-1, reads EAGVAQSPRYKIIEKRQSVAFWCNPISGHATLYWYQQILGQGPKLLIQFQNNGVVDDSQLPKDRFSAERLKGVDSTLKIQPAKLEDSAVYLCASSLRQTPNEQFFGPGTRLTVL.

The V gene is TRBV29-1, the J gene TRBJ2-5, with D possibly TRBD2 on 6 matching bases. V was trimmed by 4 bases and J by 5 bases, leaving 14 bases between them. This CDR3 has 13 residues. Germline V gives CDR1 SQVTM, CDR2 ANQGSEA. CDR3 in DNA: TGCAGCGTTGTAATGGGACGGGGGGAGACCCAGTACTTC. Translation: CSVVMGRGETQYF.

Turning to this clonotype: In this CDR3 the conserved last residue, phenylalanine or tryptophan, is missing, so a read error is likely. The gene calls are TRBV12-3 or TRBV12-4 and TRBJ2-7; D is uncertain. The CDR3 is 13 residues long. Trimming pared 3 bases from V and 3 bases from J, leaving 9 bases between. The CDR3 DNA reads TGTGCCAGCAGTTTTTCAGAGAACTACGAGCAGTACTTG. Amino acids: CASSFSENYEQYL.

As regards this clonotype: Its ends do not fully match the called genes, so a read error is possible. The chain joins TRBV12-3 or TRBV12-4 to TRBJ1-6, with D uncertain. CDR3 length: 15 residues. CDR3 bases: TGTGCCAGCATTTTAAGGAGCTCCTATAATTCACCCCTCCACTTT. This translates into CASILRSSYNSPLHF.

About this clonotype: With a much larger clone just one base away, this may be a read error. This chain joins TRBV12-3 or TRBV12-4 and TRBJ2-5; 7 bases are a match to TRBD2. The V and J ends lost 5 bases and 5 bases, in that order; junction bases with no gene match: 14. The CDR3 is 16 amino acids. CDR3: CASSPQGAGAHETQYF. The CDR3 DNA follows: TGTGCCAGCAGTCCTCAAGGGGCGGGAGCCCACGAGACCCAGTACTTC.

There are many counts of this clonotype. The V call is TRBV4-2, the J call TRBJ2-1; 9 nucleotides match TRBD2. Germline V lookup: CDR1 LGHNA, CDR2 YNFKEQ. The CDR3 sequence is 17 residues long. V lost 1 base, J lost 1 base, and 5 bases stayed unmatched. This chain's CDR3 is CASSQVGAGGSYNEQFF. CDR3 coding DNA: TGTGCCAGCAGCCAAGTTGGAGCGGGAGGTTCCTACAATGAGCAGTTCTTC.

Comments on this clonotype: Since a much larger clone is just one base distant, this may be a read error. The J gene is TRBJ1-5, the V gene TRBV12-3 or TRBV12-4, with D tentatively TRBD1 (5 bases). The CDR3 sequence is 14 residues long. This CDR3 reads CASVPGAGNQPKHF. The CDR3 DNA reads TGTGCCAGCGTGCCCGGGGCGGGCAATCAGCCCAAGCATTTT.

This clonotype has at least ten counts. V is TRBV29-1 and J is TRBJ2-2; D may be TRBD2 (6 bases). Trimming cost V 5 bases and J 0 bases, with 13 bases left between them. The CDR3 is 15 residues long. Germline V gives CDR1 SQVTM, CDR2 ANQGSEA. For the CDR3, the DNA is TGCAGCGTTATATTAGCGGTTGCGAACACCGGGGAGCTGTTTTTT. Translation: CSVILAVANTGELFF.

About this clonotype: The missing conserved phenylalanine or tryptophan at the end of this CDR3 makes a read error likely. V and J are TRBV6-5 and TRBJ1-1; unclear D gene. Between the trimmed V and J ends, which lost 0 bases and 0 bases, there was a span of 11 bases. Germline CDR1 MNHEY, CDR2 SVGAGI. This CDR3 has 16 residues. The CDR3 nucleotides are TGTGCCAGCAGTTACTCCGCGGCGAACATGAACACTGAAGCTTTCTCT. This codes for CASSYSAANMNTEAFS.

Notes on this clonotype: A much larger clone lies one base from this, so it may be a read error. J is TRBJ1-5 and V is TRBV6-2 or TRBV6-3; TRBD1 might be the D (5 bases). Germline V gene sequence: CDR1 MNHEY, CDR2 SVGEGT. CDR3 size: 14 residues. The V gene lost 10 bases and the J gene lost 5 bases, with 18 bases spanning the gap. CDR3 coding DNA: TGTGCCATCACCCCGGCGGGGGGGTATCAGCCCCAGCATTTT. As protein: CAITPAGGYQPQHF.

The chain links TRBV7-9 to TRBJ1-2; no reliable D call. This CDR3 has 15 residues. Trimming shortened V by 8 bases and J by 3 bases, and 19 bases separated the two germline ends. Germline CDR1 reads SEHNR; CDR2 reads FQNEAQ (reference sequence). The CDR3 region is CASGTGPLGHYGYTF. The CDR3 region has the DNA TGTGCCAGCGGCACCGGGCCCCTCGGACACTATGGCTACACCTTC.